The rows below give T cell receptor beta chains drawn from one sample of a study of cytomegalovirus exposure and HLA in healthy donors. Profiled with immunoSEQ multiplex PCR; TCRdb holds only in-frame clones, not every one. The sample carries around 150,000 clones, approximately 83% recorded once. Sequenced: PBMCs. The source is a woman aged 40-49 years in good health and CMV-seronegative. Both conserved end residues are part of each CDR3. A D gene is named only where the DNA matches it firmly. The size entry is marked missing in some rows and otherwise reads once, few, many or a size class.

J | size | V | D | DNA | CDR3
TRBJ1-2 | NA | TRBV19 | NA | TGTGCCAGTAGTTCACTCAACTATGGCTACACCTTC | CASSSLNYGYTF
TRBJ1-2 | NA | TRBV11-2 | NA | TGTGCCAGCAGCTTGACAGCTGACTATGGCTACACCTTC | CASSLTADYGYTF
TRBJ1-1 | once | TRBV28 | TRBD1 | TGTGCCAGCAGTCAGGGGGGGAACACTGAAGCTTTCTTT | CASSQGGNTEAFF
TRBJ2-5 | NA | TRBV5-4 | NA | TGTGCCAGCAGCTTGACGTCTATATGGGAGGAGACCCAGTACTTC | CASSLTSIWEETQYF
TRBJ1-4 | NA | TRBV6-4 | NA | TGTGCCAGCAGTGAACGTCCCGCTACTATGGAAAAACTGTTTTTT | CASSERPATMEKLFF
TRBJ2-5 | NA | TRBV7-7 | NA | TGTGCCAGCAGCTTGGACACCCAAGAGACCCAGTACTTC | CASSLDTQETQYF
TRBJ2-5 | once | TRBV27 | NA | TGTGCCAGCCGTTTTACGGGAGCGGTAGAGCAGTACTTC | CASRFTGAVEQYF
TRBJ2-1 | NA | TRBV30 | NA | TGTGCCTGGAGTGGTGGCGGGACCCTCTTCAATGAGCAGTTCTTC | CAWSGGGTLFNEQFF
TRBJ1-2 | NA | TRBV2 | TRBD1 | TGTGCCAGCAGAACTACAGGGGCCGGCTACACCTTC | CASRTTGAGYTF
TRBJ2-7 | once | TRBV6-5 | TRBD1 | TGTGCCAGCAGTTTCCGACAGGGGAGCTCCTACGAGCAGTACTTC | CASSFRQGSSYEQYF
TRBJ2-7 | NA | TRBV11-3 | TRBD1 | TGTGCCAGCAGCTTAGGGGAGGGGACAGGGAGTACCGAGCAGTACTTC | CASSLGEGTGSTEQYF
TRBJ2-1 | few | TRBV19 | TRBD2 | TGTGCCAGTAGAAAGACGAGCGGGGGGGTTGATAATGAGCAGTTCTTC | CASRKTSGGVDNEQFF
TRBJ2-1 | NA | TRBV5-1 | TRBD2 | TGCGCCAGCAGCTTGGTGGAAAGAGGACTAGCCTACAATGAGCAGTTCTTC | CASSLVERGLAYNEQFF
TRBJ2-3 | NA | TRBV6-1 | TRBD2 | TGTGCCAGCAGTGGACCGGGACTAAACACAGATACGCAGTATTTT | CASSGPGLNTDTQYF
TRBJ1-4 | NA | TRBV28 | NA | TGTGCCAGCAGCACTACACTGCCCGGGGGGCCGTTTGAAAAACTGTTTTTT | CASSTTLPGGPFEKLFF
TRBJ1-1 | NA | TRBV5-1 | NA | TGCGCCAGCAGCTTGGGAGGGATGACTGAAGCTTTCTTT | CASSLGGMTEAFF
TRBJ2-7 | NA | TRBV28 | NA | TGTGCCAGCAGTTCTCCGGGACTTATCTACGAGCAGTACTTC | CASSSPGLIYEQYF
TRBJ1-2 | NA | TRBV28 | TRBD1 | TGTGCCAGCAGTTTACGCGGGACAGGGGCCGGCTACACCTTC | CASSLRGTGAGYTF
TRBJ2-4 | once | TRBV6-1 | TRBD1 | TGTGCCAGCAGTGACGGACAGGGTGACATTCAGTACTTC | CASSDGQGDIQYF
TRBJ2-7 | NA | TRBV21-1 | NA | TGTGCCAGCAGCAAAACAGGGCACCTTAATCCCTACGAGCAGTACTTC | CASSKTGHLNPYEQYF
TRBJ1-4 | NA | TRBV9 | NA | TGTGCCAGCCGGCGGGGAGAGAGTGAAAAACTGTTTTTT | CASRRGESEKLFF
TRBJ2-7 | NA | TRBV7-2 | TRBD2 | TGTGCCAGCAGTTCAACTAGCGGGAGGTACTACGAGCAGTACTTC | CASSSTSGRYYEQYF
TRBJ2-3 | once | TRBV18 | NA | TGTGCCAGCTCACCTCGATCTGCCGGGGATACGCAGTATTTT | CASSPRSAGDTQYF
TRBJ2-1 | few | TRBV11-2 | TRBD2 | TGTGCCAGCAGCTTAGAGGGCGTGGCGGGAGCATATGAGCAGTTCTTC | CASSLEGVAGAYEQFF
TRBJ1-2 | NA | TRBV28 | NA | TGTGCCAGCAGTTTCACAGGGTATGGCTACACCTTC | CASSFTGYGYTF
TRBJ1-2 | few | TRBV5-8 | TRBD1 | TGTGCCAGCAGCTTGCAGGGGGCGGTTAGCTTCTATGGCTACACCTTC | CASSLQGAVSFYGYTF
TRBJ2-2 | NA | TRBV2 | TRBD2 | TGTGCCAGTCGGCAAGGACTAGCGCGTAACACCGGGGAGCTGTTTTTT | CASRQGLARNTGELFF
TRBJ2-7 | few | TRBV6-4 | TRBD1 | TGTGCCAGCAGTGACTCGGCCGGGACAGGGGGCGCAGGCGACTACGAGCAGTACTTC | CASSDSAGTGGAGDYEQYF
TRBJ2-5 | NA | TRBV5-1 | TRBD1 | TGCGCCAGCAGCACGGGACAGCTAGGCGGGGAGACCCAGTACTTC | CASSTGQLGGETQYF
TRBJ2-1 | NA | TRBV19 | TRBD1 | TGTGCCAGTAGTGACACAGGGGGCGATGAGCAGTTCTTC | CASSDTGGDEQFF
TRBJ2-3 | NA | TRBV9 | TRBD2 | TGTGCCAGCAGCGTAGCCACTAGCGGGGGGGTCCCTAGCACAGATACGCAGTATTTT | CASSVATSGGVPSTDTQYF
TRBJ1-3 | NA | TRBV6-5 | NA | TGTGCCAGCAGAGCGAACCCCTCTGGAAACACCATATATTTT | CASRANPSGNTIYF
TRBJ1-5 | NA | TRBV4-2 | NA | TGTGCCAGCAGCCAGGGCACAGGTGGCAGTAGCAATCAGCCCCAGCATTTT | CASSQGTGGSSNQPQHF
TRBJ2-7 | NA | TRBV2 | NA | TGTGCCAGCAGGTATACTTACGAGCAGTACTTC | CASRYTYEQYF
TRBJ2-3 | NA | TRBV5-4 | NA | TGTGCCAGCAGCTTGGCCCTCAGCACAGATACGCAGTATTTT | CASSLALSTDTQYF
TRBJ2-7 | few | TRBV5-4 | NA | TGTGCCAGCAGCTTGATGGTGGGAGCGGAGAACGAGCAGTACTTC | CASSLMVGAENEQYF
TRBJ1-4 | few | TRBV5-5 | TRBD1 | TGTGCCAGCAGCCTATTAACCGGGACAGGGAGTGAAAAACTGTTTTTT | CASSLLTGTGSEKLFF
TRBJ2-6 | NA | TRBV27 | NA | TGTGCCAGCAGCCCGACGAGGGTTTCCTCTGGGGCCAACGTCCTGACTTTC | CASSPTRVSSGANVLTF
TRBJ1-1 | few | TRBV27 | NA | TGTGCCAGCCAGGGCAGCACTGAAGCTTTCTTT | CASQGSTEAFF